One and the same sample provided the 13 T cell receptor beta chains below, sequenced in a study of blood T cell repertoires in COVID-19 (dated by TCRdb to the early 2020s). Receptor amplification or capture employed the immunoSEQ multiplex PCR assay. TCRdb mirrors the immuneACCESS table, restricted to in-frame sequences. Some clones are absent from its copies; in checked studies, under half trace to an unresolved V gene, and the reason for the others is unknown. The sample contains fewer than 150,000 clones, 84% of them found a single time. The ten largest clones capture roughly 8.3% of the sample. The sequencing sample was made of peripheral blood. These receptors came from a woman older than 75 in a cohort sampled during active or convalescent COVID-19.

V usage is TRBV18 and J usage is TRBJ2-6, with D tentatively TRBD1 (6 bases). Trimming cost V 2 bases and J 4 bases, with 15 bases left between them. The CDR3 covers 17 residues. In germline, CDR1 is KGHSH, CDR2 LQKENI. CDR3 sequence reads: CASSPTRGYSGANVLTF. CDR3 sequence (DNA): TGTGCCAGCTCACCAACCAGGGGTTACTCCGGGGCCAACGTCCTGACTTTC.

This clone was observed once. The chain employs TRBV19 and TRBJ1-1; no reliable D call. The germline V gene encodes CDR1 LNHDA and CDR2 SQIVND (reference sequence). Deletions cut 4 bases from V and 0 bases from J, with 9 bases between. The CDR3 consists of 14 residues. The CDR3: CASSRGKMNTEAFF. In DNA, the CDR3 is TGTGCCAGTAGTAGAGGGAAGATGAACACTGAAGCTTTCTTT.

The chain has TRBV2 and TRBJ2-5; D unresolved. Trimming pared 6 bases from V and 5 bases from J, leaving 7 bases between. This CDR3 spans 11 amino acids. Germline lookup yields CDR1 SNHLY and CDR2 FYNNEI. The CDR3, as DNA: TGTGCCAGCAGCCCTCAGGAGACCCAGTACTTC. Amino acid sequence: CASSPQETQYF.

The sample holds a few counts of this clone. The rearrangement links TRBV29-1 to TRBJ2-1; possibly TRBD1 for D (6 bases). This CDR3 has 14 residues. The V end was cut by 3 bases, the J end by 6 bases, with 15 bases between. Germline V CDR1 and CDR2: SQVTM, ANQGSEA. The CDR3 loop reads CSVELGAGGNEQFF. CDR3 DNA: TGCAGCGTTGAGCTGGGGGCAGGAGGCAATGAGCAGTTCTTC.

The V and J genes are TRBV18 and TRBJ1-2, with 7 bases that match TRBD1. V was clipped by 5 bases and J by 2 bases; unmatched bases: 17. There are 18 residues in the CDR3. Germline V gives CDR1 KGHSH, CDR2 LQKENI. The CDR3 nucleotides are TGTGCCAGCTCAGATTTCGTGATCCTGGGACAGCTGAACTATGGCTACACCTTC. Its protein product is CASSDFVILGQLNYGYTF. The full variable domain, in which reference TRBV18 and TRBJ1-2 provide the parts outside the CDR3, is NAGVMQNPRHLVRRRGQEARLRCSPMKGHSHVYWYRQLPEEGLKFMVYLQKENIIDESGMPKERFSAEFPKEGPSILRIQQVVRGDSAAYFCASSDFVILGQLNYGYTFGSGTRLTVV.

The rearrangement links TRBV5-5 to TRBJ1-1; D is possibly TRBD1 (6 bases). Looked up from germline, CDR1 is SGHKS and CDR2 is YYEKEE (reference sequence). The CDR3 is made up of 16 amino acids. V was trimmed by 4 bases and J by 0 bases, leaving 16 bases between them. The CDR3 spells CASSRLSQGMNTEAFF. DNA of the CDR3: TGTGCCAGCAGCAGGTTGAGTCAGGGGATGAACACTGAAGCTTTCTTT. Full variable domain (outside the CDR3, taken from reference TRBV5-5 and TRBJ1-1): DAGVTQSPTHLIKTRGQQVTLRCSPISGHKSVSWYQQVLGQGPQFIFQYYEKEERGRGNFPDRFSARQFPNYSSELNVNALLLGDSALYLCASSRLSQGMNTEAFFGQGTRLTVV.

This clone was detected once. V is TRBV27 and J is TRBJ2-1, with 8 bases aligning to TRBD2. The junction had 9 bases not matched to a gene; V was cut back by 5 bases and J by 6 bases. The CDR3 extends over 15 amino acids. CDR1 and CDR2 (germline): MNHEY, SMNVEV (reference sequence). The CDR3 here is CASSQPGLVLNEQFF. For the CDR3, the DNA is TGTGCCAGCAGTCAACCGGGACTAGTCCTCAATGAGCAGTTCTTC.

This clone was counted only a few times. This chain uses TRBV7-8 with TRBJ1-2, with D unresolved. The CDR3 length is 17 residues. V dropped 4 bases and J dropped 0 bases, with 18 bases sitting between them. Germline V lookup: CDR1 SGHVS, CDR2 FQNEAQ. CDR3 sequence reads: CASSYRSRVLTNYGYTF. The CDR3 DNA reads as TGTGCCAGCAGCTACCGATCACGTGTCCTAACTAACTATGGCTACACCTTC.

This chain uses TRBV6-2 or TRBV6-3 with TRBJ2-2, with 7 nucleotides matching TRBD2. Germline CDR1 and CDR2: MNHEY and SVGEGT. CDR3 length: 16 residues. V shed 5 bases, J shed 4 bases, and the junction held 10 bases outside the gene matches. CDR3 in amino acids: CASSDRGEVRTGELFF. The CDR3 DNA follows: TGTGCCAGCAGTGACCGGGGGGAGGTCCGCACCGGGGAGCTGTTTTTT.

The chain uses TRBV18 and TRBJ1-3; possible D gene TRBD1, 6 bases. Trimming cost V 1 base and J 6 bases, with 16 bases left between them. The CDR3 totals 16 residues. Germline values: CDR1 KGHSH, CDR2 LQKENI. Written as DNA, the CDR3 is TGTGCCAGCTCACCACAAGCGGGGGGCGCGAAAAACACCATATATTTT. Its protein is CASSPQAGGAKNTIYF.

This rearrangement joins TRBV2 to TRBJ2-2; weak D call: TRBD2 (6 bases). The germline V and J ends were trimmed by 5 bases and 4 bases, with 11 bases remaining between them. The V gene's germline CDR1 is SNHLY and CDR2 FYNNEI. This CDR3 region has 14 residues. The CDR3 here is CASSRDSSTGELFF. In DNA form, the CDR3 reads TGTGCCAGCAGTAGGGACTCTAGCACCGGGGAGCTGTTTTTT.

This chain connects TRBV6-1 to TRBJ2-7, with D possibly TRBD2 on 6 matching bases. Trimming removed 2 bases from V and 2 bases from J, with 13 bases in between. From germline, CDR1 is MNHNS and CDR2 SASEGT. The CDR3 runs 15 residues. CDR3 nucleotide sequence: TGTGCCAGCAGTGAATCCACTAGCTTCGCCTACGAGCAGTACGTC. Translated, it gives CASSESTSFAYEQYV.

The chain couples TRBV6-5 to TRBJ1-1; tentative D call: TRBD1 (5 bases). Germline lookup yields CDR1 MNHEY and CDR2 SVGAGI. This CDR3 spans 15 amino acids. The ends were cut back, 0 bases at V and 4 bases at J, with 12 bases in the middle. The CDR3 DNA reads TGTGCCAGCAGTTACTCTACACGTGGGGCCACTGAAGCTTTCTTT. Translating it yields CASSYSTRGATEAFF.